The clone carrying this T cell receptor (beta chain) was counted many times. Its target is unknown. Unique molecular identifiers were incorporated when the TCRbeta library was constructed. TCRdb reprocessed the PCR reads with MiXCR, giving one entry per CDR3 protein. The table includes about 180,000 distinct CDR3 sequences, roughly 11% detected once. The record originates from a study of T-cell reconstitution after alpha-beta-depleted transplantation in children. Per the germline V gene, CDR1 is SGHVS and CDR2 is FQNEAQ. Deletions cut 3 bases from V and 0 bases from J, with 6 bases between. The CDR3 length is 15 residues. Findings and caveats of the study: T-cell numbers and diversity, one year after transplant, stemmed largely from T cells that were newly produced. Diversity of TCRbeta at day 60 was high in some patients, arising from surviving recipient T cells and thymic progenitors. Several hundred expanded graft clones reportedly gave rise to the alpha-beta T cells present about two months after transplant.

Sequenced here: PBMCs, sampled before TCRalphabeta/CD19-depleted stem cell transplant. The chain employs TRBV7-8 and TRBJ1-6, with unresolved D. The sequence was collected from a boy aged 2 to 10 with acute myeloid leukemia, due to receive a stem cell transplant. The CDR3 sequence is CASSFTSSYNSPLHF. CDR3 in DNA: TGTGCCAGCAGCTTCACGAGCTCCTATAATTCACCCCTCCACTTT. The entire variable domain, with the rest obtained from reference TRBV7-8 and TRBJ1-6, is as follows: GAGVSQSPRYKVAKRGQDVALRCDPISGHVSLFWYQQALGQGPEFLTYFQNEAQLDKSGLPSDRFFAERPEGSVSTLKIQRTQQEDSAVYLCASSFTSSYNSPLHFGNGTRLTVT.